The clone carrying this T cell receptor (beta chain) was counted at least ten times. Its target is unknown. The CDR3 spans 15 residues. Germline lookup yields CDR1 MNHNY and CDR2 SVGAGI (reference sequence). The ends were cut back, 4 bases at V and 0 bases at J, with 11 bases in the middle. The sample belongs to a study of T cell repertoires in cytomegalovirus infection. Study-wide results and caveats: HLA-C-restricted CMV-specific TCR beta clonotypes prevailed in the ex vivo response.

TCRdb itself ran the reads through MiXCR, one entry per CDR3 protein. The repertoire holds around 130,000 distinct CDR3 sequences, more than 7% seen once, with around a tenth in the top ten. The source of this sequence is a human donor in good health (CMV status not recorded). Some clones in this sample may be carry-over from other donors' samples. The sample consisted of PBMCs. V usage is TRBV6-6 and J usage is TRBJ2-3; a weak D match, TRBD2 (6 bases). The CDR3 nucleotides read TGTGCCAGCAGTTGGCTGGCGGGGAGCACAGATACGCAGTATTTT. Amino acid sequence: CASSWLAGSTDTQYF.